A selection of T cell receptor beta chains follows, all from one sample in a study of cytomegalovirus exposure and HLA in healthy donors. Clones were sequenced by immunoSEQ multiplex PCR, and TCRdb holds only the in-frame ones, with some missing. Of over 75,000 clones in the sample, around four fifths were seen once. The source material was PBMCs. All receptors come from a woman in her fifties or sixties in good health and CMV-seronegative. CDR3s include the opening cysteine and the closing phenylalanine or tryptophan. D genes are given only for firm matches. Size is omitted from some rows. Given values are once, few, many or a class for expanded clones.

abundance	v_gene	d_gene	j_gene	CDR3aa	CDR3nt
NA	TRBV9	NA	TRBJ2-3	CASSARRGPDTQYF	TGTGCCAGCAGCGCCCGTAGAGGGCCAGATACGCAGTATTTT
NA	TRBV10-3	NA	TRBJ2-2	CAIRSGLDSYTGELFF	TGTGCCATCAGGTCCGGACTGGATTCCTACACCGGGGAGCTGTTTTTT
NA	TRBV6-1	NA	TRBJ1-1	CASSGGTPETEAFF	TGTGCCAGCAGTGGAGGGACTCCCGAGACTGAAGCTTTCTTT
few	TRBV10-3	NA	TRBJ1-5	CAISGRENQPQHF	TGTGCCATCAGTGGCAGGGAAAATCAGCCCCAGCATTTT
NA	TRBV6-5	TRBD1	TRBJ2-7	CASQPGQGYEQYF	TGTGCCAGCCAACCGGGACAGGGCTACGAGCAGTACTTC
NA	TRBV6-5	NA	TRBJ2-3	CATGLLGGTDTQYF	TGTGCCACAGGCCTTCTGGGCGGCACAGATACGCAGTATTTT
NA	TRBV11-3	TRBD2	TRBJ2-5	CASSLGLGGGETQYF	TGTGCCAGCAGCTTAGGGCTGGGGGGAGGGGAGACCCAGTACTTC
NA	TRBV12-5	TRBD1	TRBJ1-6	CASGLVLEGSGQQSSYNSPLHF	TGTGCTAGTGGTTTGGTACTGGAAGGGTCGGGACAGCAGAGCTCCTATAATTCACCCCTCCACTTT
NA	TRBV7-2	TRBD2	TRBJ2-5	CASSWTSGPQETQYF	TGTGCCAGCAGCTGGACTAGCGGCCCCCAAGAGACCCAGTACTTC
NA	TRBV6-1	NA	TRBJ1-1	CAISPVGGNTEAFF	TGTGCCATCTCTCCCGTAGGGGGGAACACTGAAGCTTTCTTT
NA	TRBV5-4	NA	TRBJ2-3	CASSSAADTQYF	TGTGCCAGCAGCTCAGCGGCGGATACGCAGTATTTT
NA	TRBV5-6	TRBD1	TRBJ1-4	CASSWGTANEKLFF	TGTGCCAGCAGCTGGGGGACAGCTAATGAAAAACTGTTTTTT
NA	TRBV6-5	TRBD1	TRBJ2-5	CASSPTQGTEETQYF	TGTGCCAGCAGCCCTACACAGGGGACGGAAGAGACCCAGTACTTC
NA	TRBV9	NA	TRBJ1-6	CASSGTAHNSPLHF	TGTGCCAGCAGCGGGACAGCCCATAATTCACCCCTCCACTTT
NA	TRBV7-2	NA	TRBJ2-5	CASSLGPSQETQYF	TGTGCCAGCAGCTTAGGGCCCTCCCAAGAGACCCAGTACTTC
NA	TRBV19	TRBD2	TRBJ2-7	CASSIKTSGRHEQYF	TGTGCCAGTAGTATAAAGACTAGCGGGAGGCACGAGCAGTACTTC
NA	TRBV2	NA	TRBJ2-7	CASRGSSETYF	TGTGCCAGCAGGGGATCTAGCGAAACGTACTTC
NA	TRBV7-2	NA	TRBJ2-3	CASSFGVRTDTQYF	TGTGCCAGCAGCTTCGGGGTACGAACAGATACGCAGTATTTT
NA	TRBV27	TRBD1	TRBJ1-2	CASSRQGTNYGYTF	TGTGCCAGCAGCAGACAGGGGACTAACTATGGCTACACCTTC
NA	TRBV19	NA	TRBJ2-7	CASSIVAGTSYEQYF	TGTGCCAGTAGTATAGTGGCGGGGACCTCCTACGAGCAGTACTTC
NA	TRBV2	TRBD1	TRBJ1-5	CASSPGQRTNQPQHF	TGTGCCAGCAGCCCGGGACAGAGGACAAATCAGCCCCAGCATTTT
once	TRBV5-4	TRBD2	TRBJ2-2	CASSLGQGGTGELFF	TGTGCCAGCAGCTTGGGGCAGGGAGGGACCGGGGAGCTGTTTTTT
few	TRBV6-5	NA	TRBJ2-5	CASSKGVGETQYF	TGTGCCAGCAGTAAGGGGGTCGGGGAGACCCAGTACTTC
NA	TRBV30	NA	TRBJ1-4	CAWTQGLTNEKLFF	TGTGCCTGGACCCAGGGGCTGACTAATGAAAAACTGTTTTTT
few	TRBV18	NA	TRBJ1-1	CASSPRETEAFF	TGTGCCAGCTCACCCAGGGAAACTGAAGCTTTCTTT
NA	TRBV10-3	NA	TRBJ1-2	CAISGQADGYTF	TGTGCCATCAGTGGACAGGCCGATGGCTACACCTTC
NA	TRBV4-3	NA	TRBJ2-3	CASSQGRELDTQYF	TGCGCCAGCAGCCAAGGGAGGGAGTTGGATACGCAGTATTTT
few	TRBV11-2	NA	TRBJ1-1	CASSLVGGLGTEAFF	TGTGCCAGCAGCTTAGTCGGGGGACTGGGCACTGAAGCTTTCTTT
NA	TRBV9	NA	TRBJ2-5	CASSVGQALQETQYF	TGTGCCAGCAGCGTAGGACAGGCACTCCAAGAGACCCAGTACTTC
few	TRBV5-1	TRBD2	TRBJ2-1	CASSSGLAGADNEQFF	TGCGCCAGCAGCTCGGGACTAGCGGGAGCGGACAATGAGCAGTTCTTC